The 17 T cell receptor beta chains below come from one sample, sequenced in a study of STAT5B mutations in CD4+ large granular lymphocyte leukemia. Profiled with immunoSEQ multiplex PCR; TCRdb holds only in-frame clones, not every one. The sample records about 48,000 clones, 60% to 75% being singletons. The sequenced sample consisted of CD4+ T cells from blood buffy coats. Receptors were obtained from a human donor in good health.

The CDR3 region is CASSRLAGNIQYF. For the CDR3, the DNA is TGTGCCAGCAGTAGACTAGCTGGAAACATTCAGTACTTC. The V and J genes are TRBV7-2 and TRBJ2-4; 7 bases line up with TRBD2. There are 13 residues in the CDR3. Germline V lookup: CDR1 SGHTA, CDR2 FQGNSA. The V segment lost 6 bases and the J segment 6 bases; nucleotides outside the gene matches: 5. The variable domain in full, with the rest retrieved from reference TRBV7-2 and TRBJ2-4, is GAGVSQSPSNKVTEKGKDVELRCDPISGHTALYWYRQSLGQGLEFLIYFQGNSAPDKSGLPSDRFSAERTGGSVSTLTIQRTQQEDSAVYLCASSRLAGNIQYFGAGTRLSVL.

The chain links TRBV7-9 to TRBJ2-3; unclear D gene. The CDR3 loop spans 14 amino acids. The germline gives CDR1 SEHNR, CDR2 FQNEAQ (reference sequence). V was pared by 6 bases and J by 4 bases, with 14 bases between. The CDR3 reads CASSPSGGADTQYF. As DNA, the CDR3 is TGTGCCAGCAGTCCTTCAGGTGGGGCAGATACGCAGTATTTT.

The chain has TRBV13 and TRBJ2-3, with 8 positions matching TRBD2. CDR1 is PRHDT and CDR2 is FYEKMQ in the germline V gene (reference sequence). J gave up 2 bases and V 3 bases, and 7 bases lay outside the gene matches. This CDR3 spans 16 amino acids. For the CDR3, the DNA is TGTGCCAGCAGCTTTATTAGCGGGGTTATCACAGATACGCAGTATTTT. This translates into CASSFISGVITDTQYF.

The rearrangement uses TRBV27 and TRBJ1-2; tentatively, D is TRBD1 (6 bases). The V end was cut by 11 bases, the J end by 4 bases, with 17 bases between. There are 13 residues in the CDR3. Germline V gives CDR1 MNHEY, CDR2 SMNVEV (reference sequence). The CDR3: CASGDGQPYGYTF. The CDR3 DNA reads TGTGCCTCAGGAGATGGACAGCCCTATGGCTACACCTTC.

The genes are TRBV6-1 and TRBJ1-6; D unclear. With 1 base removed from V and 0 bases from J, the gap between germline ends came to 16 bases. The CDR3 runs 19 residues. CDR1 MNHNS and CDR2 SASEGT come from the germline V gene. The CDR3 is CASSEEGPQSRSYNSPLHF. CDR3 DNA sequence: TGTGCCAGCAGTGAAGAGGGCCCTCAGTCCCGCTCCTATAATTCACCCCTCCACTTT.

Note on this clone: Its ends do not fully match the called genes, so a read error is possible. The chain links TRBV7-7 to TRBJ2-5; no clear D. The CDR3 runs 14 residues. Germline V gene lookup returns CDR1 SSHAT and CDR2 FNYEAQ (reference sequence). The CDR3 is CASSLSLYQETQYF. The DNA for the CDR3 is TGTGCTAGCAGCTTATCCTTGTACCAAGAGACCCAGTACTTC.

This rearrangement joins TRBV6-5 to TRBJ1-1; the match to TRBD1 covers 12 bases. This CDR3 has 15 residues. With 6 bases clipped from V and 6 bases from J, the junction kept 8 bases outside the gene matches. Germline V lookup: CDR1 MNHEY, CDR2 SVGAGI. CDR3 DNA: TGTGCCAGCAGGGAGGGGACAGGGGGCTGGTCTGAAGCTTTCTTT. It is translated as CASREGTGGWSEAFF.

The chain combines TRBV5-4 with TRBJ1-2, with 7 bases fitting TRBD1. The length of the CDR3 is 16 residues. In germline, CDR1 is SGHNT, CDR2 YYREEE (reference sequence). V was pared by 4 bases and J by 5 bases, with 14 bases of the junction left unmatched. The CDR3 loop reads CASSPSLDREWYGYTF. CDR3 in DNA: TGTGCCAGCAGCCCATCACTAGACAGGGAGTGGTATGGCTACACCTTC.

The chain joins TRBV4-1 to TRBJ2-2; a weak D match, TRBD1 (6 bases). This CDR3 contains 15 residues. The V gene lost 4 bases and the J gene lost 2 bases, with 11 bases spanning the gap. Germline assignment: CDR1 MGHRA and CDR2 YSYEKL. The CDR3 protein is CASSLDSDNTGELFF. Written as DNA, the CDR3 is TGCGCCAGCAGCCTGGACAGCGATAACACCGGGGAGCTGTTTTTT.

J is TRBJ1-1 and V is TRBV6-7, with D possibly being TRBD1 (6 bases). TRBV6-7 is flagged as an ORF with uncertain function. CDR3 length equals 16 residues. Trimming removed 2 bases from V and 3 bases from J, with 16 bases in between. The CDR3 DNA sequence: TGTGCCAGCAGTTACACCCCGACAGGAGGGGACACTGAAGCTTTCTTT. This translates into CASSYTPTGGDTEAFF.

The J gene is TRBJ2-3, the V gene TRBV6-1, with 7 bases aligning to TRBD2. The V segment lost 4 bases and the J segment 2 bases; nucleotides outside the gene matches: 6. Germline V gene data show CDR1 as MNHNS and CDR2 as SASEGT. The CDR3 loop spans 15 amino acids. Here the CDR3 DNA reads TGTGCCAGCAGTGTCGGGACTACCCTCACAGATACGCAGTATTTT. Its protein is CASSVGTTLTDTQYF.

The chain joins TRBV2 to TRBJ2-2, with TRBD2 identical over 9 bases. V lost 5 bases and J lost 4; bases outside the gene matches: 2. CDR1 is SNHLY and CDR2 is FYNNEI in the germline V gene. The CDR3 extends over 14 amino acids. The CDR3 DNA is TGTGCCAGCAGTCCTAGCGGGGTCACCGGGGAGCTGTTTTTT. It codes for CASSPSGVTGELFF. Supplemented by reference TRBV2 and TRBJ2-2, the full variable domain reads EPEVTQTPSHQVTQMGQEVILRCVPISNHLYFYWYRQILGQKVEFLVSFYNNEISEKSEIFDDQFSVERPDGSNFTLKIRSTKLEDSAMYFCASSPSGVTGELFFGEGSRLTVL.

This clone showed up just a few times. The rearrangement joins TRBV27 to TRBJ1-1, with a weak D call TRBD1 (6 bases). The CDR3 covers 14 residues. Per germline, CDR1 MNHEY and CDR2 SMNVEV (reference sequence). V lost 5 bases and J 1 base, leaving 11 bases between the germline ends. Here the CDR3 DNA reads TGTGCCAGCAGTCACGGGACAACGAACACTGAAGCTTTCTTT. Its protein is CASSHGTTNTEAFF.

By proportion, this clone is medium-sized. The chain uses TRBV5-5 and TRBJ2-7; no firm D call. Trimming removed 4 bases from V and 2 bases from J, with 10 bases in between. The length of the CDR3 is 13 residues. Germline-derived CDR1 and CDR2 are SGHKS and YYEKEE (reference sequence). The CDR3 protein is CASSLSLPYEQYF. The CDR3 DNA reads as TGTGCCAGCAGCCTATCACTCCCCTACGAGCAGTACTTC.

The CDR3 sequence is CASSRGTTGNTIYF. Written as DNA, the CDR3 is TGTGCCAGTAGCAGAGGGACAACTGGAAACACCATATATTTT. The V call is TRBV19, the J call TRBJ1-3; possibly TRBD1 for D (6 bases). Germline V gene lookup returns CDR1 LNHDA and CDR2 SQIVND (reference sequence). V was trimmed by 6 bases and J by 2 bases, leaving 11 bases between them. The CDR3 length is 14 residues.

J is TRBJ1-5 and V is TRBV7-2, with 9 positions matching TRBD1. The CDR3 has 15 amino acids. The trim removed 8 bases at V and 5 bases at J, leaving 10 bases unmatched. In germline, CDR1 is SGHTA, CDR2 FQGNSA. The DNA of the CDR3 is TGTGCCAGCTCCCCTCAACAGGGGGCGCATCAGCCCCAGCATTTT. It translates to CASSPQQGAHQPQHF.

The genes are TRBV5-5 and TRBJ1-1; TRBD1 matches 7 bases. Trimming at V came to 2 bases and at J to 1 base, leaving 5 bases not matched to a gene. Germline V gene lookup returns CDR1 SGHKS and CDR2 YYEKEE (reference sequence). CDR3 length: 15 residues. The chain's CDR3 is CASSLSGQKNTEAFF. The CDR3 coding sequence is TGTGCCAGCAGCTTATCGGGACAGAAGAACACTGAAGCTTTCTTT. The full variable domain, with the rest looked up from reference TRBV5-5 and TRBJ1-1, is DAGVTQSPTHLIKTRGQQVTLRCSPISGHKSVSWYQQVLGQGPQFIFQYYEKEERGRGNFPDRFSARQFPNYSSELNVNALLLGDSALYLCASSLSGQKNTEAFFGQGTRLTVV.